This T cell receptor beta chain stems from a study of T cells in Graves' hyperthyroidism and ophthalmopathy. Newly diagnosed patients aged 18 to 65 had hyperthyroidism of under 2 months' duration. With 4 bases removed from V and 7 bases from J, the gap between germline ends came to 11 bases. The CDR3 has 12 amino acids. Germline V gene data show CDR1 as LGHDT and CDR2 as YNNKEL (reference sequence). This clonotype showed up just a few times. The investigators amplified TCR beta CDR3 regions from RNA transcripts. Researchers ran a first-round RT-PCR on the TCR CDR3 using the HTBI primer set. Using its own MiXCR run on the multiplex PCR reads, TCRdb lists one record per CDR3 protein. The sample consists of some 200,000 distinct CDR3 sequences, about a sixth of them appearing once.

The receptor comes from a woman between 45 and 60 years old with Graves' hyperthyroidism. The sequenced sample was blood. The V call is TRBV3-1, the J call TRBJ2-7; the D gene is possibly TRBD1 (6 bases). CDR3 nucleotide sequence: TGTGCCAGCAGCCCTAACCAGGGGGAGCAGTACTTC. Translation: CASSPNQGEQYF.